The 11 T cell receptor beta chains in this list originate from one sample, sequenced in a study of human T cells and chemical hapten exposure. From the 5' RACE reads, TCRdb called clonotypes with MiXCR, one entry per CDR3 protein. The sample lists some 78,000 distinct CDR3 sequences, more than 7.5% occurring once. Whole blood, unfractionated, served as the material for total RNA extraction. Every receptor here comes from a male donor in good health.

The chain joins TRBV6-2 or TRBV6-3 to TRBJ2-2; a weak D match, TRBD1 (6 bases). This CDR3 has 16 residues. Germline V gives CDR1 MNHEY, CDR2 SVGEGT. The V and J ends lost 5 bases and 6 bases respectively, with 19 bases between them. The CDR3 spells CASSRGDRSLPGELFF. The CDR3 nucleotides are TGTGCCAGCAGTCGAGGCGACAGGAGCCTTCCCGGGGAGCTGTTTTTT.

This sequence joins TRBV12-3 or TRBV12-4 and TRBJ1-1; 10 bases match TRBD1. This CDR3 spans 15 amino acids. The V segment lost 8 bases and the J segment 5 bases; nucleotides outside the gene matches: 11. CDR3 loop: CASSNSQDRGTEAFF. The CDR3 DNA sequence: TGTGCCAGCTCGAACTCTCAGGACAGGGGGACTGAAGCTTTCTTT.

This clonotype was seen repeatedly, ten times or more. The chain is built from TRBV20-1 and TRBJ2-1; weak D call: TRBD2 (6 bases). Per germline, CDR1 DFQATT and CDR2 SNEGSKA (reference sequence). The CDR3 is 12 residues long. V lost 2 bases to trimming and J lost 6 bases, with 8 bases between them. The CDR3 sequence: CSARRDSNEQFF. DNA of the CDR3: TGCAGTGCTAGACGGGACTCCAATGAGCAGTTCTTC.

Many counts were recorded for this clonotype. The chain links TRBV4-2 to TRBJ2-6; TRBD2 is a possible D gene (7 bases). CDR3 length equals 16 residues. Trimming shortened V by 3 bases and J by 4 bases, and 13 bases separated the two germline ends. Germline CDR1 LGHNA, CDR2 YNFKEQ. In DNA, the CDR3 is TGTGCCAGCAGCCACGAGAGGGGGGGAGGGGCCAACGTCCTGACTTTC. Encoded protein: CASSHERGGGANVLTF.

There are a few counts of this clonotype. The chain has TRBV5-1 and TRBJ2-3; possible D gene TRBD2, 6 bases. CDR1 and CDR2 (germline): SGHRS, YFSETQ. Trimming cost V 4 bases and J 4 bases, with 13 bases left between them. CDR3 size: 14 residues. Here the CDR3 reads CASSPLASADTQYF. CDR3 nucleotides: TGCGCCAGCAGCCCTCTAGCGAGCGCAGATACGCAGTATTTT.

This clonotype was found a few times. The chain has TRBV9 and TRBJ1-2, with TRBD1 identical over 7 bases. V was pared by 4 bases and J by 4 bases, with 7 bases of the junction left unmatched. Germline V lookup: CDR1 SGDLS, CDR2 YYNGEE. The CDR3 contains 14 residues. The DNA of the CDR3 is TGTGCCAGCAGCCCCGGAGGGGGCGGCTATGGCTACACCTTC. Encoded protein: CASSPGGGGYGYTF.

The gene calls are TRBV29-1 and TRBJ2-7; a possible D gene is TRBD1 (5 bases). Germline values: CDR1 SQVTM, CDR2 ANQGSEA. The CDR3 loop spans 13 amino acids. Trimming removed 4 bases at V and 4 bases at J, with 14 bases between. As DNA, the CDR3 is TGCAGCGTTGGGGGCTTAGGGATTTACGAGCAGTACTTC. This gives the protein CSVGGLGIYEQYF.

Many counts were recorded for this clonotype. The rearrangement joins TRBV20-1 to TRBJ2-5, with 14 bases identical to TRBD2. The V gene's germline CDR1 is DFQATT and CDR2 SNEGSKA (reference sequence). Trimming took 3 bases from V and 4 from J; bases not matched to a gene: 10. The CDR3 contains 17 residues. CDR3 coding DNA: TGCAGTGCTAGGATCCCGTCGACTAGCGGGAGGGCAGAGACCCAGTACTTC. It translates to CSARIPSTSGRAETQYF.

This sequence joins TRBV7-2 and TRBJ2-3; 7 positions match TRBD2. This CDR3 region has 15 residues. J was trimmed by 5 bases and V by 1 base; bases with no gene match: 6. Germline CDR1 is SGHTA and CDR2 is FQGNSA. The CDR3 coding sequence is TGTGCCAGCAGCTTAGGTAGCGGCGGGGGAGATACGCAGTATTTT. It translates to CASSLGSGGGDTQYF.

V gene TRBV27 combines with J gene TRBJ2-7, with 7 bases identical to TRBD1. This CDR3 is 15 amino acids long. Germline V gives CDR1 MNHEY, CDR2 SMNVEV (reference sequence). The ends lost 5 bases at V and 0 bases at J; junction bases unmatched: 7. CDR3 DNA: TGTGCCAGCAGTGGCTGGGACAGAAGCTCCTACGAGCAGTACTTC. This sequence encodes CASSGWDRSSYEQYF.

The sample holds many counts of this clonotype. V and J are TRBV5-1 and TRBJ1-1; D is unresolved. The CDR3 totals 13 residues. The ends were cut back, 0 bases at V and 5 bases at J, with 8 bases in the middle. CDR1 SGHRS and CDR2 YFSETQ come from the germline V gene. The CDR3 reads CASSLGQETEAFF. The CDR3 DNA follows: TGCGCCAGCAGCTTGGGGCAAGAGACTGAAGCTTTCTTT.